Below are 4 T cell receptor beta chains sequenced from a single sample in a study of beta chain features in type 1 diabetes. The study's findings and limits: TCRB CDR3s from Type 1 diabetes patients were moderately but significantly shorter in all four CD4+ subsets.

The investigators reverse transcribed all of the isolated RNA, so they sequenced expressed TCRB transcripts. The protocol was immunoSEQ multiplex PCR, while the TCRdb copy is restricted to in-frame clones and leaves out a portion. This table holds around 260,000 clones, about a fifth found once. The antigens these receptors bind are not known. The sequencing sample was made of naive CD4+ T cells from blood. The receptors stem from a woman aged 40 to 50 with type 1 diabetes.

The chain couples TRBV28 to TRBJ2-5; possibly TRBD1 for D (7 bases). The V gene lost 1 base and the J gene lost 4 bases, with 13 bases spanning the gap. Germline values: CDR1 MDHEN, CDR2 SYDVKM. This CDR3 is 15 amino acids long. The CDR3 is CASSLFGRGAETQYF. CDR3 DNA: TGTGCCAGCAGTTTATTCGGCAGGGGGGCAGAGACCCAGTACTTC.

This clone appeared a few times. The gene calls are TRBV14 and TRBJ1-6, with TRBD1 matching 7 bases. The CDR3 covers 15 residues. V gave up 4 bases and J gave up 6 bases; unmatched junction bases: 6. CDR1 is SGHDN and CDR2 is FVKESK in the germline V gene. CDR3: CASSRRDSANSPLHF. CDR3 in DNA: TGTGCCAGCAGCCGCCGGGACAGCGCTAATTCACCCCTCCACTTT.

This clone was counted between two and nine times. This rearrangement joins TRBV7-2 to TRBJ1-5; D might be TRBD1 (5 bases). Germline V lookup: CDR1 SGHTA, CDR2 FQGNSA. The CDR3 loop spans 15 amino acids. Trimming removed 6 bases at V and 0 bases at J, with 12 bases between. CDR3 sequence reads: CASSLPGGSNQPQHF. The CDR3 region has the DNA TGTGCCAGCAGTCTACCGGGGGGTAGCAATCAGCCCCAGCATTTT.

The rearrangement uses TRBV10-3 and TRBJ2-5; D may be TRBD2 (6 bases). The germline CDR1 and CDR2 sequences are ENHRY and SYGVKD. V lost 10 bases to trimming and J lost 5 bases, with 14 bases between them. The CDR3 has 12 amino acids. This CDR3 reads CATVGEAETQYF. CDR3 DNA: TGTGCCACCGTAGGGGAGGCCGAGACCCAGTACTTC.